This T cell receptor (beta chain) was found in a study of beta chain features in type 1 diabetes. As every portion of the isolated RNA was reverse transcribed, the sequencing read expressed TCRB transcripts. Produced via immunoSEQ multiplex PCR; TCRdb's table is partial and in-frame only. The sample records around 56,000 clones, around 53% being singletons. This clone was counted only a few times. Its antigen is unknown. The study, taken as a whole, reports: Among all four CD4+ subsets, Type 1 diabetes patients had TCRB CDR3s that were moderately but significantly shorter.

The TCR comes from a woman between 35 and 50 years old with type 1 diabetes. The material sequenced was Tregs from blood.

CDR3 nucleotides: TGCAGCGGGTCTTCGGGACAGGGAGACTATGGCTACACCTTC. It yields the protein CSGSSGQGDYGYTF. The chain couples TRBV29-1 to TRBJ1-2; TRBD1 matches 9 bases. Germline values: CDR1 SQVTM, CDR2 ANQGSEA. Trimming removed 7 bases from V and 3 bases from J; junction bases left unmatched: 9. This CDR3 is 14 amino acids long.